One and the same sample provided the 20 T cell receptor beta chains below, sequenced in a study of long-term antiretroviral therapy in people with HIV. Survey level was the resolution at which the v3.0 immunoSEQ assay ran. Clones were sequenced by immunoSEQ multiplex PCR, and TCRdb holds only the in-frame ones, with some missing. The sample holds tens of thousands of clones; roughly four fifths are singletons and the top ten take less than 15%. This sample comprised unsorted PBMCs, obtained 0.3 years after starting antiretroviral therapy. These receptors were collected from a man younger than 30 with HIV.

J is TRBJ2-2 and V is TRBV6-1; 9 bases map to TRBD1. The CDR3 loop spans 15 amino acids. The J segment lost 4 bases and the V segment lost 5 bases, leaving 5 bases of the junction unmatched. CDR1 and CDR2 (germline): MNHNS, SASEGT. The CDR3 loop reads CASSRDRARTGELFF. CDR3 bases: TGTGCCAGCAGTCGGGACAGGGCCCGCACCGGGGAGCTGTTTTTT.

The genes are TRBV30 and TRBJ1-5, with D possibly being TRBD1 (5 bases). The CDR3 has 15 residues. Per germline, CDR1 GTSNPN and CDR2 SVGIG (reference sequence). V shed 2 bases and J shed 1 base, with 12 bases lying between them. The CDR3 protein is CAWSPPGRSNQPQHF. The CDR3 DNA sequence: TGTGCCTGGAGTCCCCCGGGACGGAGCAATCAGCCCCAGCATTTT.

V usage is TRBV7-9 and J usage is TRBJ1-4; 8 bases agree with TRBD1. Germline lookup yields CDR1 SEHNR and CDR2 FQNEAQ (reference sequence). The V segment lost 5 bases and the J segment 7 bases; nucleotides outside the gene matches: 18. The CDR3 loop spans 18 amino acids. DNA of the CDR3: TGTGCCAGCAGCCACAGGGGGAGAAGGACCATAGTGGTTGAAAAACTGTTTTTT. It yields the protein CASSHRGRRTIVVEKLFF.

This clone was recorded once. The V call is TRBV12-5, the J call TRBJ2-1; 7 positions match TRBD1. With V trimmed by 6 bases and J by 2 bases, 4 bases remained unmatched. This CDR3 region has 14 residues. The germline V gene has CDR1 LGHNT and CDR2 FRNRAP. CDR3 nucleotide sequence: TGTGCTAGTGGGACAGGGAGTACCTACAATGAGCAGTTCTTC. Its protein is CASGTGSTYNEQFF.

J is TRBJ1-4 and V is TRBV5-6, with TRBD1 identical over 7 bases. The CDR3 has 15 amino acids. The V segment lost 5 bases and the J segment 11 bases; nucleotides outside the gene matches: 15. Germline V lookup: CDR1 SGHDT, CDR2 YYEEEE. The CDR3 DNA sequence: TGTGCCAGCAGATTCGTGGGACAGCCCTTTGAGAAACTGTTTTTT. Translating gives CASRFVGQPFEKLFF.

This clone was seen a few times. DNA for the CDR3: TGTGCCTGGAGACTGGATCGAGTCGGGTCGGAGACCCAGTACTTC. Its protein is CAWRLDRVGSETQYF. The chain combines TRBV30 with TRBJ2-5; D is undetermined. Germline CDR1 reads GTSNPN; CDR2 reads SVGIG (reference sequence). V lost 3 bases and J lost 5, with 19 bases in between. CDR3 length equals 15 residues.

The gene calls are TRBV15 and TRBJ1-1; D perhaps matches TRBD1 (6 bases). CDR1 and CDR2 (germline): LNHNV, YYDKDF (reference sequence). V lost 0 bases to trimming and J lost 4 bases, with 15 bases between them. The CDR3 loop spans 16 amino acids. The CDR3 DNA sequence: TGTGCCACCAGCAGAGATGTGGCAGGGGAATTCACTGAAGCTTTCTTT. Translation: CATSRDVAGEFTEAFF.

V usage is TRBV19 and J usage is TRBJ2-6; D is perhaps TRBD1 (5 bases). CDR3 length: 16 amino acids. Germline loops: CDR1 LNHDA, CDR2 SQIVND (reference sequence). V was clipped by 5 bases and J by 2 bases, with 13 bases between them. CDR3 DNA: TGTGCCAGTAGTGATCAGGGTCTTACTGGGGCCAACGTCCTGACTTTC. Translated, it gives CASSDQGLTGANVLTF.

The chain couples TRBV7-9 to TRBJ2-1; D possibly corresponds to TRBD1 (5 bases). The CDR3 runs 13 residues. Germline V gene sequence: CDR1 SEHNR, CDR2 FQNEAQ (reference sequence). Trimming removed 5 bases from V and 3 bases from J, with 8 bases in between. CDR3 in DNA: TGTGCCAGCAGCCTCAGGGACTACAATGAGCAGTTCTTC. Amino acids: CASSLRDYNEQFF. Full variable domain (rest looked up from reference TRBV7-9 and TRBJ2-1): DTGVSQNPRHKITKRGQNVTFRCDPISEHNRLYWYRQTLGQGPEFLTYFQNEAQLEKSRLLSDRFSAERPKGSFSTLEIQRTEQGDSAMYLCASSLRDYNEQFFGPGTRLTVL.

V and J are TRBV13 and TRBJ2-3, with D possibly matching TRBD1 (6 bases). V dropped 5 bases and J dropped 8 bases, with 20 bases sitting between them. Germline assignment: CDR1 PRHDT and CDR2 FYEKMQ (reference sequence). There are 15 residues in the CDR3. For the CDR3, the DNA is TGTGCCAGCAGCCCAACGGGACACCCAGGGAGTACGCAGTATTTT. It translates to CASSPTGHPGSTQYF.

CDR3 nucleotides: TGTGCCAGCAGCTTAGCCGGAGCGTACAATGAGCAGTTCTTC. This encodes CASSLAGAYNEQFF. This chain connects TRBV7-6 to TRBJ2-1; D remains ambiguous. CDR1 is SGHVS and CDR2 is FNYEAQ in the germline V gene. The V and J ends lost 0 bases and 4 bases respectively, with 7 bases between them. CDR3 length equals 14 residues.

The J gene is TRBJ1-1, the V gene TRBV7-2; D might be TRBD1 (5 bases). V was cut by 5 bases and J by 1 base, with 17 bases left in between. The CDR3 is made up of 16 amino acids. Germline V gene sequence: CDR1 SGHTA, CDR2 FQGNSA. In DNA, the CDR3 is TGTGCCAGCAGCCATCGTTTCGGGGCGGCGAACACTGAAGCTTTCTTT. This sequence encodes CASSHRFGAANTEAFF.

This chain joins TRBV27 and TRBJ2-7, with 7 bases aligning to TRBD1. The germline gives CDR1 MNHEY, CDR2 SMNVEV (reference sequence). Trimming cost V 3 bases and J 2 bases; bases outside gene matches: 1. The CDR3 is made up of 13 amino acids. The CDR3 region has the DNA TGTGCCAGCAGTTTGGGACAGACCTACGAGCAGTACTTC. Translated: CASSLGQTYEQYF.

The V call is TRBV11-2, the J call TRBJ1-5, with 8 positions matching TRBD1. This CDR3 is built from 17 residues. V lost 6 bases and J lost 2; bases outside the gene matches: 12. The germline CDR1 and CDR2 sequences are SGHAT and FQNNGV. The CDR3 here is CASSRVGQGKGNQPQHF. The DNA for the CDR3 is TGTGCCAGCAGTCGCGTTGGACAGGGTAAGGGCAATCAGCCCCAGCATTTT. Looking up the rest from reference TRBV11-2 and TRBJ1-5 gives the full variable domain: EAGVAQSPRYKIIEKRQSVAFWCNPISGHATLYWYQQILGQGPKLLIQFQNNGVVDDSQLPKDRFSAERLKGVDSTLKIQPAKLEDSAVYLCASSRVGQGKGNQPQHFGDGTRLSIL.

J is TRBJ2-3 and V is TRBV27; tentative D call: TRBD1 (5 bases). CDR1 and CDR2 from the germline V gene are MNHEY and SMNVEV (reference sequence). The CDR3 runs 15 residues. V was shortened by 0 bases and J by 11 bases, with 18 bases between the two germline ends. CDR3 residues: CASSLSGLGSTEQYF. DNA of the CDR3: TGTGCCAGCAGTTTATCTGGATTAGGGTCGACAGAGCAGTATTTT.

The rearrangement uses TRBV7-9 and TRBJ1-1; maybe TRBD1 (6 bases). The CDR3 is 15 amino acids. V gave up 1 base and J gave up 2 bases, with 11 bases separating them. CDR1 is SEHNR and CDR2 is FQNEAQ in the germline V gene (reference sequence). The DNA of the CDR3 is TGTGCCAGCAGCTTAGTCGGGACACTCAACACTGAAGCTTTCTTT. Translated, it gives CASSLVGTLNTEAFF.

The V call is TRBV5-1, the J call TRBJ2-3, with 9 bases aligning to TRBD2. This CDR3 region has 16 residues. Germline-derived CDR1 and CDR2 are SGHRS and YFSETQ. J was trimmed by 0 bases and V by 0 bases; bases with no gene match: 2. The CDR3 reads CASSLDLAGSTDTQYF. CDR3 DNA sequence: TGCGCCAGCAGCTTGGATCTAGCGGGGAGCACAGATACGCAGTATTTT.

The chain employs TRBV5-1 and TRBJ2-5; no definite D call. V gave up 0 bases and J gave up 3 bases, with 9 bases separating them. From germline, CDR1 is SGHRS and CDR2 YFSETQ. This CDR3 spans 14 amino acids. CDR3 region: CASSLAVQKETQYF. For the CDR3, the DNA is TGCGCCAGCAGCTTGGCAGTACAGAAAGAGACCCAGTACTTC.

The chain joins TRBV10-3 to TRBJ2-1; 9 nucleotides line up with TRBD2. The length of the CDR3 is 16 residues. V trimming: 3 bases; J trimming: 2 bases; junction bases outside the gene matches: 5. Germline values: CDR1 ENHRY, CDR2 SYGVKD. CDR3 bases: TGTGCCATCAGTGAAGTGGCTAGCGGGACCTACAATGAGCAGTTCTTC. Translated, it gives CAISEVASGTYNEQFF.

This chain links TRBV1 with TRBJ1-3; the D call of TRBD1 is as the table states it, not checked on the DNA. TRBV1 is described as a pseudogene. CDR3 length equals 17 residues. CDR3 sequence: CTSSQVFRGQTGNTIYF. CDR3 bases: TGCACCAGCAGCCAAGTATTCAGGGGGCAAACTGGAAACACCATATATTTT.